The 9 T cell receptor beta chains below all came from one sample that was sequenced in a study of cytomegalovirus exposure and HLA in healthy donors. PCR was performed using 60 Vbeta and 13 Jbeta primers. Measured with immunoSEQ multiplex PCR; TCRdb has only the in-frame clones, and not every one. The data hold roughly 230,000 clones, with around 90% observed a single time. Sequences were obtained from PBMCs. The receptors were gathered from a girl aged 2 to 9 in good health and CMV-seronegative.

This chain joins TRBV29-1 and TRBJ1-2; D unclear. The CDR3 is made up of 13 amino acids. The V and J ends lost 4 bases and 2 bases respectively, with 11 bases between them. The germline V gene encodes CDR1 SQVTM and CDR2 ANQGSEA. The CDR3 sequence: CSVVSPRNYGYTF. CDR3 nucleotide sequence: TGCAGCGTTGTGTCTCCGAGGAACTATGGCTACACCTTC.

The chain joins TRBV2 to TRBJ2-1, with 9 bases matching TRBD2. Germline V gives CDR1 SNHLY, CDR2 FYNNEI. V gave up 5 bases and J gave up 6 bases; unmatched junction bases: 8. This CDR3 has 15 residues. Written as DNA, the CDR3 is TGTGCCAGCAGTCCCCGGGGGCGGGGGGGCAATGAGCAGTTCTTC. Encoded protein: CASSPRGRGGNEQFF.

The CDR3 DNA follows: TGTGCCAGCAGCTTTCAGGCTAGCGGTTTAGGCGAGCAGTTCTTC. Its translation: CASSFQASGLGEQFF. This sequence joins TRBV5-6 and TRBJ2-1; 7 bases are a match to TRBD2. Trimming took 2 bases from V and 10 from J; bases not matched to a gene: 12. Germline values: CDR1 SGHDT, CDR2 YYEEEE. This CDR3 is built from 15 residues.

The CDR3 loop reads CASSLVLATYEQYF. The CDR3 nucleotides are TGTGCCAGCAGCTTGGTTCTAGCTACCTACGAGCAGTACTTC. This sequence joins TRBV5-6 and TRBJ2-7; D perhaps matches TRBD2 (5 bases). This CDR3 contains 14 residues. The germline V and J ends were trimmed by 0 bases and 2 bases, with 9 bases remaining between them. Germline V gives CDR1 SGHDT, CDR2 YYEEEE.

The rearrangement links TRBV5-6 to TRBJ2-5; the D is unclear. The J call is in doubt because the DNA end fits TRBJ2-7 better. This CDR3 is built from 11 residues. Germline V gene lookup returns CDR1 SGHDT and CDR2 YYEEEE. This CDR3 reads CASRKSYEQYF. CDR3 coding DNA: TGTGCCAGCAGAAAATCCTACGAGCAGTACTTC.

CDR3 amino acids: CAISSTGGVTEAFF. The CDR3 DNA reads TGTGCCATCAGTTCGACAGGGGGCGTGACTGAAGCTTTCTTT. The genes are TRBV10-3 and TRBJ1-1; 10 bases agree with TRBD1. Trimming removed 5 bases from V and 5 bases from J; junction bases left unmatched: 5. CDR1 and CDR2 (germline): ENHRY, SYGVKD. The CDR3 is 14 residues long.

The chain couples TRBV6-1 to TRBJ1-5, with D perhaps TRBD1 (6 bases). The CDR3 is 15 amino acids. From germline, CDR1 is MNHNS and CDR2 SASEGT. V shed 3 bases and J shed 5 bases, with 14 bases lying between them. CDR3 in DNA: TGTGCCAGCAGTGACCAAGGGCAGGGGTATCAGCCCCAGCATTTT. The encoded protein is CASSDQGQGYQPQHF.

The chain employs TRBV5-6 and TRBJ2-1, with 8 bases matching TRBD1. Losses at the gene ends were 4 bases for V and 0 bases for J; bases not matched to a gene: 6. Germline V CDR1 and CDR2: SGHDT, YYEEEE. The CDR3 loop spans 16 amino acids. The CDR3 spells CASSLDRGFSYNEQFF. In nucleotides, the CDR3 is TGTGCCAGCAGCCTTGACAGGGGCTTCTCCTACAATGAGCAGTTCTTC.

As to this clone: Other DNA sequences in this sample translate to the same CDR3. The rearrangement uses TRBV30 and TRBJ1-1; D not certain. Trimming removed 0 bases from V and 0 bases from J, with 5 bases in between. This CDR3 region has 13 residues. Germline CDR1 and CDR2: GTSNPN and SVGIG (reference sequence). Here the CDR3 DNA reads TGTGCCTGGAGTGTACGGGTGAACACTGAAGCTTTCTTT. Translating it yields CAWSVRVNTEAFF.